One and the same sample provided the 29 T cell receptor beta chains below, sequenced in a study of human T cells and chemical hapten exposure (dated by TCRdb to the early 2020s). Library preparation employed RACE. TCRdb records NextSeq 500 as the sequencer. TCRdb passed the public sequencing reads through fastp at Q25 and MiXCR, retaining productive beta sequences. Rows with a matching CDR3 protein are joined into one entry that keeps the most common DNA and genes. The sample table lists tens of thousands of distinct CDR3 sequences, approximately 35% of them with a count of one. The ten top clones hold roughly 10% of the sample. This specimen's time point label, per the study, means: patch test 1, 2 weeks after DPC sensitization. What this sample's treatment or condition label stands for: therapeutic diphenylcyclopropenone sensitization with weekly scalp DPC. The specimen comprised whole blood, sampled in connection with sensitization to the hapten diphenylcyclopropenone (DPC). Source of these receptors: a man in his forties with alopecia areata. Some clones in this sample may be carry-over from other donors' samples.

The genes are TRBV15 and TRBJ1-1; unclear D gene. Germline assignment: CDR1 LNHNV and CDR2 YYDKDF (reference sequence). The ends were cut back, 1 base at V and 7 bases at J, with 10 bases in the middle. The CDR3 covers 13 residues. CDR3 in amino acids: CATSRGETYEAFF. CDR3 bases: TGTGCCACCAGCAGAGGGGAAACTTATGAAGCTTTCTTT.

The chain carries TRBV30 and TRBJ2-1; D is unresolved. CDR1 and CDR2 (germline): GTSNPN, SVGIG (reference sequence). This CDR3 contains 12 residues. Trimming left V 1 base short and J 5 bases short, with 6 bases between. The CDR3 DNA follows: TGTGCCTGGAGTGCCACCGACAATGAGCAGTTCTTC. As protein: CAWSATDNEQFF. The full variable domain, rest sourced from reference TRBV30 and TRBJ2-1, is SQTIHQWPATLVQPVGSPLSLECTVEGTSNPNLYWYRQAAGRGLQLLFYSVGIGQISSEVPQNLSASRPQDRQFILSSKKLLLSDSGFYLCAWSATDNEQFFGPGTRLTVL.

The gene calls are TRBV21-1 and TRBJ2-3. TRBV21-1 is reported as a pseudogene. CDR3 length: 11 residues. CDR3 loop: CASSSTDTQYF. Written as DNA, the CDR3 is TGTGCCAGCAGTTCCACAGATACGCAGTATTTT.

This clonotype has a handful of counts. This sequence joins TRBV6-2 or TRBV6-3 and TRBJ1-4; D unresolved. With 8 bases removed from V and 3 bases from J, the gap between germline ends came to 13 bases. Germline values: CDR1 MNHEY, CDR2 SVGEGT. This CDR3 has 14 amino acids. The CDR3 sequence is CASGTRAANEKLFF. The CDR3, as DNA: TGTGCCAGCGGTACTAGGGCGGCTAATGAAAAACTGTTTTTT.

CDR3 sequence (DNA): TGTGCCAGCAGCCCTACAGGCGCGGACTTTGAGCAGTACTTC. It encodes CASSPTGADFEQYF. V usage is TRBV12-3 or TRBV12-4 and J usage is TRBJ2-7; D may match TRBD1 or TRBD2 (5 bases each). The V gene lost 6 bases and the J gene lost 7 bases, with 19 bases spanning the gap. This CDR3 has 14 amino acids.

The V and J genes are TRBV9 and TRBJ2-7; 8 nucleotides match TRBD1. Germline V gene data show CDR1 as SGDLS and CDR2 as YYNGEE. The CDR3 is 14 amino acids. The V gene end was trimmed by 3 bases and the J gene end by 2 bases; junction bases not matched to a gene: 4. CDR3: CASSGRTGTYEQYF. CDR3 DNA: TGTGCCAGCAGCGGGAGGACAGGGACCTACGAGCAGTACTTC.

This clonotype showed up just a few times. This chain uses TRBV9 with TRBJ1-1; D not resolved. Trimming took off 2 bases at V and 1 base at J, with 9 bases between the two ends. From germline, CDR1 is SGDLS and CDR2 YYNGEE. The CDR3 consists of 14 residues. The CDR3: CASSVGVENTEAFF. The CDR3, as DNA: TGTGCCAGCAGCGTTGGTGTCGAGAACACTGAAGCTTTCTTT.

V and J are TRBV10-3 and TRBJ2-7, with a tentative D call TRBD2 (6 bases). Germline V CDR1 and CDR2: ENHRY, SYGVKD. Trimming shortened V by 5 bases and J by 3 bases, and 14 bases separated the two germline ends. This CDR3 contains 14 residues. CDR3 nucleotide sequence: TGTGCCATCAGTTCCGGCGGGGTACTCTACGAGCAGTACTTC. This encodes CAISSGGVLYEQYF.

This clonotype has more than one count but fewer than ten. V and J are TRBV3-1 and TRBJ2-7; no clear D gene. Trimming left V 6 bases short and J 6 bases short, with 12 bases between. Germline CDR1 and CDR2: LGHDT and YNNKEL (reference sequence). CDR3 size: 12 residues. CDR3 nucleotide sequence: TGTGCCAGCAGTGCTGGGCCGCGCGAGCAGTACTTC. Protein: CASSAGPREQYF.

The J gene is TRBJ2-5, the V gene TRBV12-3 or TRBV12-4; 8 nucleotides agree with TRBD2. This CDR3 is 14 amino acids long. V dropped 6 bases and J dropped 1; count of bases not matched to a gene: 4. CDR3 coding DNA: TGTGCCAGCAGCTCACGGGAGGGCCAAGAGACCCAGTACTTC. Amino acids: CASSSREGQETQYF.

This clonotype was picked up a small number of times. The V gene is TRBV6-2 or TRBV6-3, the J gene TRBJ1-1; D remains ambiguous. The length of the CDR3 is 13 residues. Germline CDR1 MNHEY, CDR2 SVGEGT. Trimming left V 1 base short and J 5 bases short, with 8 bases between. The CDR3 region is CASSYFTGTEAFF. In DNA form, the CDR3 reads TGTGCCAGCAGTTACTTTACGGGAACTGAAGCTTTCTTT.

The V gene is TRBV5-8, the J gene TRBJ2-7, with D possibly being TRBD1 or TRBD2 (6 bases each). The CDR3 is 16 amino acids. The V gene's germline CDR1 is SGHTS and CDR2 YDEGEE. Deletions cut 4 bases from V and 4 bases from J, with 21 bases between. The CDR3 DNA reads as TGTGCCAGCAGCCGGAAGGGGGGCCTAGAAGCGTACGAGCAGTACTTC. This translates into CASSRKGGLEAYEQYF.

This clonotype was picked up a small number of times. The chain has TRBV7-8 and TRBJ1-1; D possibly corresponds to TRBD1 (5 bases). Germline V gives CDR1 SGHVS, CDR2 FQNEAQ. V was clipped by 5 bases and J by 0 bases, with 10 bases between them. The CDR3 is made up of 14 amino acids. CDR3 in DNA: TGTGCCAGCAGCGGTCGGGGGATGAACACTGAAGCTTTCTTT. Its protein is CASSGRGMNTEAFF.

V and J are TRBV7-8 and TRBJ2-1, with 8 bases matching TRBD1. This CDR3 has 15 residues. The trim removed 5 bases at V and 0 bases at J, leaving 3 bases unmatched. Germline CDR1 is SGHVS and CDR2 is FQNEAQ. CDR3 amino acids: CASSPDRGSYNEQFF. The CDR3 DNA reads TGTGCCAGCAGCCCCGACAGGGGCTCCTACAATGAGCAGTTCTTC.

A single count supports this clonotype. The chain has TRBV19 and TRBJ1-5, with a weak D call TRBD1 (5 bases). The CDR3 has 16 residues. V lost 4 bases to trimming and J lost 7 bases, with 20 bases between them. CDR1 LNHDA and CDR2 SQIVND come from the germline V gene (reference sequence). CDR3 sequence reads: CASSNVGRGRGQPQHF. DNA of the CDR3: TGTGCCAGTAGTAACGTCGGGAGGGGTCGGGGGCAGCCCCAGCATTTT.

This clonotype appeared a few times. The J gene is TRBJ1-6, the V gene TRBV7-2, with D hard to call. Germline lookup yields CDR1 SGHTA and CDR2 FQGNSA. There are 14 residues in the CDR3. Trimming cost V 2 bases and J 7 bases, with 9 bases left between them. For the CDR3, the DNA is TGTGCCAGCAGCTTACGGCTCAACAATTCACCCCTCCACTTT. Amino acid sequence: CASSLRLNNSPLHF.

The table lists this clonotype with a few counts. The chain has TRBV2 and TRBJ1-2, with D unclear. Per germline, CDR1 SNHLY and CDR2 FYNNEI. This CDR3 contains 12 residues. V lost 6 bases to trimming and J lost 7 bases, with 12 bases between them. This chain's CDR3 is CASRETVPGYTF. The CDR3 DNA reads TGTGCCAGCAGGGAAACGGTACCTGGCTACACCTTC. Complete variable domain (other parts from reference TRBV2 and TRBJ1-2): EPEVTQTPSHQVTQMGQEVILRCVPISNHLYFYWYRQILGQKVEFLVSFYNNEISEKSEIFDDQFSVERPDGSNFTLKIRSTKLEDSAMYFCASRETVPGYTFGSGTRLTVV.

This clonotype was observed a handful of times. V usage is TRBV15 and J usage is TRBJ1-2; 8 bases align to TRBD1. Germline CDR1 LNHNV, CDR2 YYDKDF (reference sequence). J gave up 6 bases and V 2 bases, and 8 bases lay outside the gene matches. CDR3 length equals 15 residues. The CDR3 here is CATSRRQTGANGYTF. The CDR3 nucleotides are TGTGCCACCAGCAGACGACAGACAGGGGCGAATGGCTACACCTTC.

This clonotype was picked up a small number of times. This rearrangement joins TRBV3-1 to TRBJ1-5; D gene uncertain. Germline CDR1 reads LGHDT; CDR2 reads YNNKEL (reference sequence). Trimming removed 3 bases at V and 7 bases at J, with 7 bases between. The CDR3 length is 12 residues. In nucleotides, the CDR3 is TGTGCCAGCAGCCAGGTGGGCCAGCCCCAGCATTTT. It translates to CASSQVGQPQHF. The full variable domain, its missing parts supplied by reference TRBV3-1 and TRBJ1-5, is DTAVSQTPKYLVTQMGNDKSIKCEQNLGHDTMYWYKQDSKKFLKIMFSYNNKELIINETVPNRFSPKSPDKAHLNLHINSLELGDSAVYFCASSQVGQPQHFGDGTRLSIL.

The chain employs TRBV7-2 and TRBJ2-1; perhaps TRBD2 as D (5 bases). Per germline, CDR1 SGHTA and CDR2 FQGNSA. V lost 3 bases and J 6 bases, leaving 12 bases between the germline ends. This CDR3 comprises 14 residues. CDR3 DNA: TGTGCCAGCAGCTTTGGAACTAGTACCAATGAGCAGTTCTTC. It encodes CASSFGTSTNEQFF.

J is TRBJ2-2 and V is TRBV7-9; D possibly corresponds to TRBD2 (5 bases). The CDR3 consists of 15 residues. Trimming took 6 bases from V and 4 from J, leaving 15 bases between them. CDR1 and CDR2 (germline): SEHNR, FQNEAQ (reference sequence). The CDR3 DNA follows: TGTGCCAGCAGTTCTACTAGTCTCGCCACCGGGGAGCTGTTTTTT. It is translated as CASSSTSLATGELFF.

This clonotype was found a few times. CDR3 in DNA: TGTGCCAGCAGTCCGTCGGGGTACCACGAGCAGTACTTC. Encoded protein: CASSPSGYHEQYF. The chain combines TRBV7-2 with TRBJ2-7; TRBD2 is a possible D gene (5 bases). The CDR3 length is 13 residues. V dropped 6 bases and J dropped 5 bases, with 14 bases sitting between them. Germline V gives CDR1 SGHTA, CDR2 FQGNSA.

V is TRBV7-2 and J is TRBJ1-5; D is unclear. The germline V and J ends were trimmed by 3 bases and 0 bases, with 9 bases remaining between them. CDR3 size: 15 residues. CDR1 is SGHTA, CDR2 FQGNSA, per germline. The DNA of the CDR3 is TGTGCCAGCAGCTTGGGCGGTGGTAGCAATCAGCCCCAGCATTTT. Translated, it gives CASSLGGGSNQPQHF.

CDR3 sequence (DNA): TGTGCCAGCAGCCAAGAGAAGGTAGCGGGGTATACGCAGTATTTT. Amino acid sequence: CASSQEKVAGYTQYF. This chain connects TRBV3-1 to TRBJ2-3, with 8 bases that match TRBD2. Germline V gives CDR1 LGHDT, CDR2 YNNKEL (reference sequence). The CDR3 has 15 residues. With V trimmed by 0 bases and J by 7 bases, 6 bases remained unmatched.

For the CDR3, the DNA is TGTGCCAGCAGCTTAGAGGGGGGGGCCGGTCAGCCCCAGCATTTT. Its translation: CASSLEGGAGQPQHF. This chain connects TRBV7-2 to TRBJ1-5; weak D call: TRBD1 (6 bases). V was shortened by 1 base and J by 6 bases, with 13 bases between the two germline ends. This CDR3 contains 15 residues. Germline assignment: CDR1 SGHTA and CDR2 FQGNSA.

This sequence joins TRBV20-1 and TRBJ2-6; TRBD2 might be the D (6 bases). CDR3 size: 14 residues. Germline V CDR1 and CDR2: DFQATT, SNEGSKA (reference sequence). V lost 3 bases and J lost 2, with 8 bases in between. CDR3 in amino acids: CSARSGAGANVLTF. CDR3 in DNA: TGCAGTGCTAGGTCGGGAGCTGGGGCCAACGTCCTGACTTTC.

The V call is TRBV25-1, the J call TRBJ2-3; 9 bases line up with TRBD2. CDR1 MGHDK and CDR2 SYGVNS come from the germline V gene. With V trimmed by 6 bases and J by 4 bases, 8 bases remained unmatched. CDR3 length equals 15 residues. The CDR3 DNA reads TGTGCCAGCAGCGGGTTTGCGGGAGGGTCAGATACGCAGTATTTT. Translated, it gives CASSGFAGGSDTQYF.

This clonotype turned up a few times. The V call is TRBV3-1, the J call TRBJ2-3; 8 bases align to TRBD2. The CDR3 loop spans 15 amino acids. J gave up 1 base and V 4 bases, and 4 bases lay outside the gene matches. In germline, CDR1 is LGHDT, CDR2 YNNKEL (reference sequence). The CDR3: CASSPSGYGTDTQYF. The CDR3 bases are TGTGCCAGCAGCCCTAGCGGGTATGGCACAGATACGCAGTATTTT.

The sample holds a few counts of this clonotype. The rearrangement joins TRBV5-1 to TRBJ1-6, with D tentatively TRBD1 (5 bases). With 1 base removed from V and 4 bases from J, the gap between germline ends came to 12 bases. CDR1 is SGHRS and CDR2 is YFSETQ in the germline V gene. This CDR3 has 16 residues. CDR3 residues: CASSLSAGTYNSPLHF. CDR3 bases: TGCGCCAGCAGCTTGTCGGCCGGGACGTATAATTCACCCCTCCACTTT.